This T cell receptor beta chain was sequenced during a study of blood T cell repertoires in COVID-19. About the research overall: PBMCs, B-cell-depleted T cells, or T cells provided the cDNA or gDNA that made up the material.

Everyone who took part was about 18 to 90 years old, and they came from 20 to 25 US areas. Two negative PCRs, clearance, or symptom resolution characterized the recovered Cohort 3 donors. In the study's own analysis: The assay estimated nucleated cells by amplifying reference gene primers. The assay was immunoSEQ multiplex PCR, and TCRdb's table has in-frame clones only and misses some. The V and J calls and clone size were taken over from that table, and D and trimming were inferred from the DNA. Of around 260,000 clones in the sample, over 75% were seen once. After removal of 3 bases from V and 6 bases from J, the junction contained 5 bases not matched to a gene. This CDR3 spans 15 amino acids. Per the germline V gene, CDR1 is LGHDT and CDR2 is YNNKEL (reference sequence).

The sequencing input was PBMCs or T cells enriched from blood (not recorded which). V usage is TRBV3-1 (or the pseudogene TRBV3-2) and J usage is TRBJ2-2; 9 nucleotides line up with TRBD2. The receptor was isolated from a woman aged 25 to 39 who had recovered from COVID-19. The CDR3 spells CASSHRREGPGELFF. The CDR3 coding sequence is TGTGCCAGCAGCCACCGGCGGGAGGGCCCCGGGGAGCTGTTTTTT.